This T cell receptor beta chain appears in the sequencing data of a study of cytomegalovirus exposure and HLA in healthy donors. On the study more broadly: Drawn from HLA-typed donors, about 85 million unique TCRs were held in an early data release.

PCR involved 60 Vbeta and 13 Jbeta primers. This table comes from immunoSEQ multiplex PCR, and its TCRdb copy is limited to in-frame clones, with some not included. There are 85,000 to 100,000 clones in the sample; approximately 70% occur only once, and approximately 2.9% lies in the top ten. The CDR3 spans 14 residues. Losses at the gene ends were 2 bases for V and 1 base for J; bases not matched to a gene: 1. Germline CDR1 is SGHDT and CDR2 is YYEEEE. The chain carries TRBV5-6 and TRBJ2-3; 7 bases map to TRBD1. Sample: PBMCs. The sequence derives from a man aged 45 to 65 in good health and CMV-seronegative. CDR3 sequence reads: CASSFTGGTDTQYF. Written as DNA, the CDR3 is TGTGCCAGCAGCTTTACAGGGGGCACAGATACGCAGTATTTT.